This TCR beta chain was sequenced for a study of blood T cell repertoires in COVID-19. Whole-study context: Researchers got acute and convalescent COVID-19 samples from the United States, Italy and Spain. Sample material is recorded as cDNA or gDNA derived from T cells, B-cell-depleted T cells, or PBMCs.

Per the original methods: Reference gene primer amplification in the assay estimated nucleated cell counts. The table came from immunoSEQ multiplex PCR; TCRdb's copy has only in-frame clones and leaves some out. V and J calls and clone size are as listed in that table; D and trimming were resolved from the DNA. The data hold around 170,000 clones, with around four fifths observed a single time. Trimming pared 4 bases from V and 9 bases from J, leaving 19 bases between. CDR3 size: 15 residues. Looked up from germline, CDR1 is MNHNY and CDR2 is SVGAGI (reference sequence). This chain connects TRBV6-6 to TRBJ2-1; D not certain. The sequencing sample was made of peripheral blood. This sequence originates from a man between 65 and 85 years old with active or convalescent COVID-19. Written as DNA, the CDR3 is TGTGCCAGCAGTTTCGCGGTCTCCCCGCGGAGTGAGCAGTTCTTC. This translates into CASSFAVSPRSEQFF.